These 10 T cell receptor beta chains share one sample of origin, sequenced in a study of blood T cell repertoires in COVID-19. Repertoires were generated with immunoSEQ multiplex PCR, while TCRdb's copy carries only in-frame clones and drops some. The sample records around 200,000 clones, 75% to 85% being singletons. Sequenced material: peripheral blood. The receptors were sampled from a woman aged 40 to 50 with COVID-19, enrolled during active disease.

The V gene is TRBV9, the J gene TRBJ2-5; D remains unclear. From germline, CDR1 is SGDLS and CDR2 YYNGEE. Trimming shortened V by 0 bases and J by 2 bases, and 11 bases separated the two germline ends. The CDR3 is 15 residues long. As DNA, the CDR3 is TGTGCCAGCAGCGTAGGATCTCTCACACAAGAGACCCAGTACTTC. Protein: CASSVGSLTQETQYF.

V and J are TRBV2 and TRBJ2-5; no definite D call. Germline CDR1 reads SNHLY; CDR2 reads FYNNEI. The CDR3 loop spans 12 amino acids. Trimming cost V 8 bases and J 3 bases, with 10 bases left between them. The CDR3 protein is CASGRSEETQYF. The CDR3 DNA reads as TGTGCCAGCGGGCGTTCGGAAGAGACCCAGTACTTC. The full variable domain, completed using reference TRBV2 and TRBJ2-5, is EPEVTQTPSHQVTQMGQEVILRCVPISNHLYFYWYRQILGQKVEFLVSFYNNEISEKSEIFDDQFSVERPDGSNFTLKIRSTKLEDSAMYFCASGRSEETQYFGPGTRLLVL.

J is TRBJ2-3 and V is TRBV9; no firm D call. Germline CDR1 is SGDLS and CDR2 is YYNGEE. The CDR3 length is 15 residues. Trimming left V 4 bases short and J 6 bases short, with 18 bases between. The CDR3 DNA is TGTGCCAGCAGCTCTGAGGAGACGGCTATCGATACGCAGTATTTT. Amino acids: CASSSEETAIDTQYF.

This clone was recorded only once. V and J are TRBV7-2 and TRBJ2-1; D call uncertain. This CDR3 contains 13 residues. In germline, CDR1 is SGHTA, CDR2 FQGNSA. V was pared by 3 bases and J by 4 bases, with 7 bases between. DNA of the CDR3: TGTGCCAGCAGCTTTGCGGCATACAATGAGCAGTTCTTC. Protein product: CASSFAAYNEQFF.

The chain links TRBV10-2 to TRBJ1-1, with D possibly TRBD1 on 5 matching bases. The CDR3 length is 17 residues. CDR1 is WSHSY, CDR2 SAAADI, per germline. Trimming pared 5 bases from V and 2 bases from J, leaving 21 bases between. CDR3 in amino acids: CASSREGLGGVNTEAFF. CDR3 nucleotide sequence: TGCGCCAGCAGTCGGGAAGGGTTGGGAGGGGTCAACACTGAAGCTTTCTTT.

This chain's CDR3 is CASSQALLAKPKYF. DNA for the CDR3: TGCGCCAGCAGCCAAGCTCTTCTGGCCAAACCAAAGTACTTC. This chain connects TRBV4-1 to TRBJ2-7; D is ambiguous. Per the germline V gene, CDR1 is MGHRA and CDR2 is YSYEKL. V was trimmed by 1 base and J by 11 bases, leaving 18 bases between them. The length of the CDR3 is 14 residues.

This chain links TRBV9 with TRBJ2-5, with D possibly being TRBD2 (6 bases). Germline V CDR1 and CDR2: SGDLS, YYNGEE. The CDR3 spans 16 residues. Between the trimmed V and J ends, which lost 3 bases and 1 base, there was a span of 16 bases. The CDR3 region is CASSAQEGRTQETQYF. The DNA for the CDR3 is TGTGCCAGCAGCGCGCAGGAGGGACGGACCCAAGAGACCCAGTACTTC.

Comment on this clone: An end of the junction does not agree with germline; a read error may underlie this. The V and J genes are TRBV29-1 and TRBJ1-3, with TRBD1 matching 8 bases. The CDR3 consists of 15 residues. Germline CDR1 and CDR2: SQVTM and ANQGSEA. The CDR3 DNA reads as TGCAGCGTGGAAGGATTTCAGGGGGCCGGAAACACCATATATTTT. Protein product: CSVEGFQGAGNTIYF.

The chain combines TRBV5-4 with TRBJ2-1, with a tentative D call TRBD2 (5 bases). The CDR3 extends over 19 amino acids. CDR1 and CDR2 from the germline V gene are SGHNT and YYREEE (reference sequence). The V gene lost 1 base and the J gene lost 5 bases, with 25 bases spanning the gap. CDR3 amino acids: CASSLSVGVGPLSHNEQFF. DNA for the CDR3: TGTGCCAGCAGCTTGTCTGTGGGAGTTGGCCCGTTGTCCCACAATGAGCAGTTCTTC.

This chain uses TRBV5-5 with TRBJ1-1, with unresolved D. Germline V gene sequence: CDR1 SGHKS, CDR2 YYEKEE (reference sequence). The CDR3 has 15 amino acids. V lost 4 bases and J lost 1, with 14 bases in between. The CDR3 spells CASSPHSLANTEAFF. For the CDR3, the DNA is TGTGCCAGCAGCCCCCACAGTTTGGCGAACACTGAAGCTTTCTTT. The entire variable domain, with the rest obtained from reference TRBV5-5 and TRBJ1-1, is as follows: DAGVTQSPTHLIKTRGQQVTLRCSPISGHKSVSWYQQVLGQGPQFIFQYYEKEERGRGNFPDRFSARQFPNYSSELNVNALLLGDSALYLCASSPHSLANTEAFFGQGTRLTVV.